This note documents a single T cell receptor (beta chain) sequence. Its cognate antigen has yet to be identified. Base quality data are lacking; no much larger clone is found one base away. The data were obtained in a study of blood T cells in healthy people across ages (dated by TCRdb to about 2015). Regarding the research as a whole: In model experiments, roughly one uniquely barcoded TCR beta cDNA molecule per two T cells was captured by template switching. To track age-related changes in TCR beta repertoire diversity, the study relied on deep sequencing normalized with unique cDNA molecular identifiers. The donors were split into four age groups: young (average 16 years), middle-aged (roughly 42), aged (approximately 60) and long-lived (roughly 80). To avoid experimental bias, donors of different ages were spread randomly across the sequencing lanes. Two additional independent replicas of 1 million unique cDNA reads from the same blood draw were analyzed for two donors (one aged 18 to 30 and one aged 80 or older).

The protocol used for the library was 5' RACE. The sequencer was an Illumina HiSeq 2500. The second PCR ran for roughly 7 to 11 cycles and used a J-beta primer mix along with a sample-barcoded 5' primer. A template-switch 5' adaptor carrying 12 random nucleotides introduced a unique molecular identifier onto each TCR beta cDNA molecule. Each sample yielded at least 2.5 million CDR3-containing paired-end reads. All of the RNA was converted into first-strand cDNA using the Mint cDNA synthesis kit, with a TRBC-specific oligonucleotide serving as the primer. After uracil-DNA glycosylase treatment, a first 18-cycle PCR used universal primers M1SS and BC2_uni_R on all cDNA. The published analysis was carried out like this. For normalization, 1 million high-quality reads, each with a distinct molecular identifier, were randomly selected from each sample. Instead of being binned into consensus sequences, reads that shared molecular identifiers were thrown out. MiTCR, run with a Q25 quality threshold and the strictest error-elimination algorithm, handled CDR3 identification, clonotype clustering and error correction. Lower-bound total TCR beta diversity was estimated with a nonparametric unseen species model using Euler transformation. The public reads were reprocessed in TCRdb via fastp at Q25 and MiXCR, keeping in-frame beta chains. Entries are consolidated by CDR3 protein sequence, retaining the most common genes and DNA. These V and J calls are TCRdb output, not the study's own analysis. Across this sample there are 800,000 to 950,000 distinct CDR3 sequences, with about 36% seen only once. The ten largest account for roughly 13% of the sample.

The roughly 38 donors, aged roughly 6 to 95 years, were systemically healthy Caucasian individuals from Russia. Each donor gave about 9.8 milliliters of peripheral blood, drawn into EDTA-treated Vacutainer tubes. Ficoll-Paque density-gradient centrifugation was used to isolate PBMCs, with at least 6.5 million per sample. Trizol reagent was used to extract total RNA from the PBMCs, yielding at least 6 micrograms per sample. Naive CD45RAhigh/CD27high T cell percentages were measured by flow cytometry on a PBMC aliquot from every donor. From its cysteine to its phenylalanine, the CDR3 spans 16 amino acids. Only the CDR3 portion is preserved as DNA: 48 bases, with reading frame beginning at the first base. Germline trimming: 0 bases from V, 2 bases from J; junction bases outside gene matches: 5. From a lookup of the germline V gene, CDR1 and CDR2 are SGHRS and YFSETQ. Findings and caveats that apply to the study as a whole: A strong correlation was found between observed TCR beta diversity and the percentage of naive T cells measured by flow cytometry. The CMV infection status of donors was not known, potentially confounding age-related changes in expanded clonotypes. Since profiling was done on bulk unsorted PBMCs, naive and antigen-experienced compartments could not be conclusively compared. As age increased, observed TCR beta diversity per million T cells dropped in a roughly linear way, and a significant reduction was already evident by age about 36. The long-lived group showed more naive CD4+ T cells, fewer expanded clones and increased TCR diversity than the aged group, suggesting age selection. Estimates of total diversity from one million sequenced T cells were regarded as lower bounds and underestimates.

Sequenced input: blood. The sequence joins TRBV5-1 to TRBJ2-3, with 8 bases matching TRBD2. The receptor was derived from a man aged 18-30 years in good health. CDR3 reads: CASSLAPAGATDTQYF. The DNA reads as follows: TGCGCCAGCAGCTTGGCCCCAGCGGGGGCCACAGATACGCAGTATTTT.